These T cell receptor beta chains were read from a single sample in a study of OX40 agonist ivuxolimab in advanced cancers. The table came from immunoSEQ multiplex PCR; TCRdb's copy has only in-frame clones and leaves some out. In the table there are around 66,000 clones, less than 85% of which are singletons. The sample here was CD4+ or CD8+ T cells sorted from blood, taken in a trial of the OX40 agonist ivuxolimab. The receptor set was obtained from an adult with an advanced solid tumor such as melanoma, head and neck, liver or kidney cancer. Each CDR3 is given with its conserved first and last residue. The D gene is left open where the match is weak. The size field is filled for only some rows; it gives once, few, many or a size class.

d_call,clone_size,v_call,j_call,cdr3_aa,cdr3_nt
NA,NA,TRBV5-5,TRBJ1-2,CASSLANYGYTF,TGTGCCAGCAGCTTGGCCAACTATGGCTACACCTTC
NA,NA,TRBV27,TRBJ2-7,CASSSLQDEQYF,TGTGCCAGCAGTTCTCTCCAGGACGAGCAGTACTTC
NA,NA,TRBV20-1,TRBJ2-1,CSARDQREQFF,TGCAGTGCCCGGGACCAACGCGAGCAGTTCTTC
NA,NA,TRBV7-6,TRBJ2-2,CASSLYPPDSLNTGELFF,TGTGCCAGCAGCTTATACCCCCCGGACTCCCTAAACACCGGGGAGCTGTTTTTT
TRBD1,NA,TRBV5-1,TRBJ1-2,CASSRDSNYGYTF,TGCGCCAGCAGCCGGGACAGTAACTATGGCTACACCTTC
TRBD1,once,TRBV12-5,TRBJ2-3,CASGFGDRGADTQYF,TGTGCTAGTGGTTTTGGGGACAGGGGAGCAGATACGCAGTATTTT
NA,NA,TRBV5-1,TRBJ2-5,CASSGTSGWYQETQYF,TGCGCCAGCAGCGGAACAAGCGGGTGGTACCAAGAGACCCAGTACTTC
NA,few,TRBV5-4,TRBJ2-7,CASSHHFGVGNEQYF,TGTGCCAGCAGCCACCACTTCGGGGTCGGGAACGAGCAGTACTTC
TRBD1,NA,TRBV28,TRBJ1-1,CASSLGQEEGAFF,TGTGCCAGCAGTTTAGGACAGGAGGAGGGAGCTTTCTTT
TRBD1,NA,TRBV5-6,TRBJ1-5,CASSLGGQNQPQHF,TGTGCCAGCAGCTTGGGGGGACAGAATCAGCCCCAGCATTTT
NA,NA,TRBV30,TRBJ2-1,CAWSVSISYNEQFF,TGTGCCTGGAGTGTATCGATCTCCTACAATGAGCAGTTCTTC
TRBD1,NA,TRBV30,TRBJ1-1,CAWSVGTGGLRLYTEAFF,TGTGCCTGGAGTGTCGGGACAGGGGGCCTTCGCTTATACACTGAAGCTTTCTTT
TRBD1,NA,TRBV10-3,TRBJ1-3,CAIGGQANSGNTIYF,TGTGCCATCGGTGGACAGGCCAATTCTGGAAACACCATATATTTT
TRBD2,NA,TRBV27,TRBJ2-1,CASSLVGLAVRGSSYNEQFF,TGTGCCAGCAGTTTAGTGGGACTAGCGGTCAGGGGGAGCTCCTACAATGAGCAGTTCTTC
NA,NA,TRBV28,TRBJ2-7,CASSLNHYEQYF,TGTGCCAGCAGTTTAAATCACTACGAGCAGTACTTC
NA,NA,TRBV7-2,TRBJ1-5,CASSRRGGIGQPQHF,TGTGCCAGCAGCCGACGGGGGGGAATTGGTCAGCCCCAGCATTTT
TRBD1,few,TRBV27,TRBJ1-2,CASSRQGENGYTF,TGTGCCAGCTCCCGACAGGGAGAGAATGGCTACACCTTC